One and the same sample provided the 6 T cell receptor beta chains below, sequenced in a study of vaccination effects on CD4 cells after COVID-19. CD4+ T cell isolation took place after more than eight days of culture. These receptors have no known antigen. Assay: immunoSEQ multiplex PCR; the TCRdb copy retains only in-frame clones and omits some. The sample yields more than 45,000 clones, roughly 76% seen once. The specimen was CD4+ T cells from PBMCs cultured without peptide, collected before COVID-19 vaccination. The receptors derive from a human donor who had a prior SARS-CoV-2 infection.

In its sample, this clone was seen a few times. The genes are TRBV4-2 and TRBJ2-7; no definite D call. The V and J ends lost 0 bases and 2 bases respectively, with 5 bases between them. CDR1 is LGHNA and CDR2 is YNFKEQ in the germline V gene. The CDR3 spans 13 residues. CDR3 nucleotides: TGTGCCAGCAGCCAAGACCGGGCCTACGAGCAGTACTTC. Protein sequence: CASSQDRAYEQYF.

J is TRBJ2-1 and V is TRBV6-5; tentatively, D is TRBD1 (5 bases). Germline values: CDR1 MNHEY, CDR2 SVGAGI. This CDR3 is 14 amino acids long. Trimming shortened V by 0 bases and J by 7 bases, and 10 bases separated the two germline ends. The CDR3 protein is CASSYSRVYNEQFF. The CDR3 DNA sequence: TGTGCCAGCAGTTACTCCAGGGTGTATAATGAGCAGTTCTTC.

The chain couples TRBV5-1 to TRBJ2-3; D gene ambiguous. V lost 4 bases and J lost 6, with 12 bases in between. This CDR3 spans 13 amino acids. Germline V gene lookup returns CDR1 SGHRS and CDR2 YFSETQ. CDR3 sequence reads: CASSPIPLDTQYF. The CDR3 DNA reads as TGCGCCAGCAGCCCCATTCCATTGGATACGCAGTATTTT.

The chain joins TRBV24-1 to TRBJ2-1; 10 bases align to TRBD2. V was pared by 5 bases and J by 8 bases, with 8 bases of the junction left unmatched. The CDR3 runs 15 residues. Germline assignment: CDR1 KGHDR and CDR2 SFDVKD. The CDR3: CATSVSGREVYEQFF. CDR3 DNA sequence: TGTGCCACCAGTGTGAGCGGGAGGGAGGTATATGAGCAGTTCTTC.

This clone was seen only once. This chain joins TRBV7-9 and TRBJ1-6, with a tentative D call TRBD1 (5 bases). The CDR3 loop spans 17 amino acids. Germline CDR1 SEHNR, CDR2 FQNEAQ (reference sequence). Trimming pared 6 bases from V and 7 bases from J, leaving 22 bases between. DNA of the CDR3: TGTGCCAGCAGTAACTTGGACATCTCGGCCCAAAATTCACCCCTCCACTTT. Translation gives CASSNLDISAQNSPLHF.

V gene TRBV9 combines with J gene TRBJ2-2; D may be TRBD1 or TRBD2 (5 bases each). Trimming left V 4 bases short and J 0 bases short, with 7 bases between. This CDR3 comprises 14 residues. Germline-derived CDR1 and CDR2 are SGDLS and YYNGEE. CDR3 bases: TGTGCCAGCAGCCCGGGGCCGAACACCGGGGAGCTGTTTTTT. Encoded protein: CASSPGPNTGELFF. The whole variable domain, remainder taken from reference TRBV9 and TRBJ2-2, is DSGVTQTPKHLITATGQRVTLRCSPRSGDLSVYWYQQSLDQGLQFLIQYYNGEERAKGNILERFSAQQFPDLHSELNLSSLELGDSALYFCASSPGPNTGELFFGEGSRLTVL.